Listed below are T cell receptor beta chains from one sample, sequenced in a study of Ad26.COV2.S vaccination and SARS-CoV-2 variants. TCRdb keeps only in-frame clones here, not all; method: immunoSEQ multiplex PCR. There are a few hundred thousand clones in the sample; around 86% occur only once, and more than 3% lies in the top ten. Sample: peripheral blood, taken in a trial of Ad26.COV2.S vaccine versus placebo. The receptors stem from a person aged 18-65 years who received the Ad26.COV2.S COVID-19 vaccine or a placebo. Both conserved end residues are part of each CDR3. A D gene is named only where the DNA matches it firmly. Not every row has a clone size; where given, it reads once, few, many or a size class.

abundance | j_gene | d_gene | v_gene | CDR3aa | CDR3nt
once | TRBJ2-3 | TRBD2 | TRBV13 | CASSLRASGVTDTQYF | TGTGCCAGCAGCTTAAGGGCTAGCGGGGTAACAGATACGCAGTATTTT
. | TRBJ1-1 | . | TRBV10-2 | CASSAGLYATIAGMNTEAFF | TGCGCCAGCAGTGCGGGACTCTACGCAACGATAGCGGGAATGAACACTGAAGCTTTCTTT
. | TRBJ2-2 | . | TRBV14 | CASSQNSNTGELFF | TGTGCCAGCAGCCAAAACTCGAACACCGGGGAGCTGTTTTTT
. | TRBJ1-3 | . | TRBV5-6 | CASSLRGLSSSGNTIYF | TGTGCCAGCAGCCTTCGGGGACTTTCCAGCTCTGGAAACACCATATATTTT
. | TRBJ2-5 | . | TRBV19 | CASSMVGAGKSSETQYF | TGTGCCAGTAGTATGGTTGGGGCAGGGAAGTCGTCGGAGACCCAGTACTTC
once | TRBJ1-4 | . | TRBV3-1/TRBV3-2 | CASSAGELPNEKLFF | TGTGCCAGCTCCGCAGGGGAGTTACCTAATGAAAAACTGTTTTTT
. | TRBJ1-4 | . | TRBV5-1 | CASSPGEDGEKLFF | TGCGCCAGCAGCCCCGGGGAGGACGGTGAAAAACTGTTTTTT
. | TRBJ1-2 | TRBD1 | TRBV6-1 | CASSESGQGHYGYTF | TGTGCCAGCAGTGAAAGCGGACAGGGCCACTATGGCTACACCTTC
. | TRBJ2-7 | . | TRBV28 | CASSPHRDDYEQYF | TGTGCCAGCAGTCCCCACAGGGACGACTACGAGCAGTACTTC
. | TRBJ2-7 | TRBD1 | TRBV18 | CASSPSDRATYEQYF | TGTGCCAGCTCGCCCTCGGACAGGGCCACCTACGAGCAGTACTTC
. | TRBJ2-1 | . | TRBV5-1 | CASSLGQGGYNEQFF | TGCGCCAGCAGCTTGGGACAGGGAGGCTACAATGAGCAGTTCTTC
. | TRBJ2-1 | . | TRBV7-9 | CASSLTTAANEQFF | TGTGCCAGCAGCTTAACCACGGCAGCCAATGAGCAGTTCTTC
. | TRBJ2-5 | . | TRBV7-9 | CASSSPVVEETQYF | TGTGCCAGCAGCTCCCCGGTTGTTGAGGAGACCCAGTACTTC
. | TRBJ2-1 | TRBD2 | TRBV11-3 | CASSPRRGDYNEQFF | TGTGCCAGCAGCCCTCGGCGGGGGGACTACAATGAGCAGTTCTTC
. | TRBJ1-6 | TRBD1 | TRBV5-1 | CASSQGQVGSPLHF | TGCGCCAGCAGCCAGGGACAGGTTGGCTCACCCCTCCACTTT
. | TRBJ2-3 | TRBD1 | TRBV3-1/TRBV3-2 | CASSLPGQGTDTQYF | TGTGCCAGCAGCTTGCCGGGACAGGGGACAGATACGCAGTATTTT
once | TRBJ1-1 | . | TRBV2 | CASSEEGPRTEAFF | TGTGCCAGCAGTGAGGAAGGGCCTCGGACTGAAGCTTTCTTT
. | TRBJ2-2 | . | TRBV29-1 | CSVDKGLTGELFF | TGCAGCGTTGATAAAGGACTGACCGGGGAGCTGTTTTTT
. | TRBJ2-7 | . | TRBV11-3 | CASSTSTGSEQYF | TGTGCCAGCAGCACTAGTACAGGGAGCGAGCAGTACTTC
many | TRBJ2-7 | TRBD2 | TRBV7-2 | CASSPSTSGGTISYEQYF | TGTGCCAGCAGCCCCTCGACTAGCGGGGGGACGATTTCCTACGAGCAGTACTTC
. | TRBJ2-7 | TRBD1 | TRBV29-1 | CSVAGTGYPYEQYF | TGCAGCGTAGCCGGGACAGGTTATCCCTACGAGCAGTACTTC
. | TRBJ1-1 | . | TRBV2 | CASSKGVNTEAFF | TGTGCCAGCAGTAAGGGAGTGAACACTGAAGCTTTCTTT
. | TRBJ2-1 | TRBD2 | TRBV6-5 | CASMASGGGNEQFF | TGTGCCAGCATGGCTAGCGGGGGGGGGAATGAGCAGTTCTTC
once | TRBJ1-1 | . | TRBV6-5 | CASSTGTENTEAFF | TGTGCCAGCAGTACTGGGACGGAGAACACTGAAGCTTTCTTT
few | TRBJ1-3 | . | TRBV7-3 | CASRPFGASGNTIYF | TGTGCCAGCAGGCCCTTTGGCGCTTCTGGAAACACCATATATTTT
. | TRBJ1-2 | . | TRBV20-1 | CSARDPGFYTF | TGCAGTGCTAGAGATCCGGGGTTCTACACCTTC
once | TRBJ2-1 | TRBD2 | TRBV6-5 | CASRLTSGVDNEQFF | TGTGCCAGCAGACTGACTAGCGGGGTCGACAATGAGCAGTTCTTC
once | TRBJ2-4 | . | TRBV18 | CASSPGRADIQYF | TGTGCCAGCTCACCGGGCAGGGCTGACATTCAGTACTTC
. | TRBJ1-1 | . | TRBV12-5 | CASAQGEAFF | TGTGCTAGTGCCCAGGGTGAAGCTTTCTTT
. | TRBJ1-1 | . | TRBV6-6 | CASSQQAEAFF | TGTGCCAGCAGCCAGCAGGCTGAAGCTTTCTTT
. | TRBJ2-2 | TRBD2 | TRBV6-5 | CASRSPSGGAGELFF | TGTGCCAGCAGAAGCCCTAGCGGGGGGGCCGGGGAGCTGTTTTTT
. | TRBJ1-1 | . | TRBV6-6 | CASTAPGGADTEAFF | TGTGCCAGCACCGCCCCTGGGGGGGCCGACACTGAAGCTTTCTTT
. | TRBJ1-3 | . | TRBV30 | CAWSTLMTHSSGNTIYF | TGTGCCTGGAGTACTCTCATGACCCACAGCTCTGGAAACACCATATATTTT
. | TRBJ2-1 | . | TRBV4-2 | CASSQDVAYQGEQFF | TGTGCCAGCAGCCAAGATGTGGCTTATCAGGGTGAGCAGTTCTTC
few | TRBJ2-2 | . | TRBV27 | CASSWMGTNTGELFF | TGTGCCAGCAGTTGGATGGGGACGAACACCGGGGAGCTGTTTTTT
. | TRBJ2-3 | TRBD2 | TRBV6-1 | CASSEPGGRTDTQYF | TGTGCCAGCAGTGAACCGGGGGGACGCACAGATACGCAGTATTTT
. | TRBJ2-1 | . | TRBV29-1 | CSVDLRGHYNEQFF | TGCAGCGTAGACCTCAGGGGCCACTACAATGAGCAGTTCTTC
. | TRBJ1-2 | . | TRBV7-9 | CASSSIGGSYYGYTF | TGTGCCAGCAGCTCTATCGGGGGCAGTTACTATGGCTACACCTTC
. | TRBJ1-4 | TRBD1 | TRBV29-1 | CSGFLQGGKLFF | TGCAGCGGCTTTTTACAGGGGGGAAAACTGTTTTTT
. | TRBJ1-5 | . | TRBV18 | CASSLGPSSNQPQHF | TGTGCCAGCTCACTTGGACCGTCTAGCAATCAGCCCCAGCATTTT
. | TRBJ1-3 | . | TRBV4-1 | CASSPTGSSGNTIYF | TGCGCCAGCAGCCCGACAGGTAGCTCTGGAAACACCATATATTTT
. | TRBJ2-7 | . | TRBV9 | CASSVAPAGINEQYF | TGTGCCAGCAGCGTAGCCCCGGCAGGGATCAACGAGCAGTACTTC
. | TRBJ2-5 | TRBD1 | TRBV6-2/TRBV6-3 | CASSYGPGTENWTQYF | TGTGCCAGCAGTTACGGGCCCGGGACAGAGAATTGGACCCAGTACTTC
. | TRBJ2-6 | . | TRBV6-6 | CASSFSYAGANVLTF | TGTGCCAGCAGTTTCTCCTACGCTGGGGCCAACGTCCTGACTTTC
. | TRBJ1-4 | . | TRBV6-6 | CASSYEPNEKLFF | TGTGCCAGCAGTTATGAGCCTAATGAAAAACTGTTTTTT
. | TRBJ1-1 | . | TRBV4-1 | CASSQDSRGTEAFF | TGCGCCAGCAGCCAAGATTCGAGGGGTACTGAAGCTTTCTTT
. | TRBJ2-2 | . | TRBV5-1 | CASSSQDGTANTGELFF | TGCGCCAGCAGCTCCCAGGACGGAACAGCGAACACCGGGGAGCTGTTTTTT
few | TRBJ2-1 | . | TRBV7-8 | CASKKNREGAYNEQFF | TGTGCCAGCAAAAAAAACAGGGAAGGGGCCTACAATGAGCAGTTCTTC
. | TRBJ1-2 | TRBD1 | TRBV18 | CASSPGTGETNYGYTF | TGTGCCAGCTCACCAGGGACAGGAGAAACTAACTATGGCTACACCTTC
. | TRBJ1-4 | TRBD1 | TRBV6-5 | CASSIGTGGEKLFF | TGTGCCAGCAGTATCGGGACAGGGGGAGAAAAACTGTTTTTT
once | TRBJ1-2 | TRBD1 | TRBV29-1 | CSVVSGQHGYTF | TGCAGCGTTGTATCGGGACAGCATGGCTACACCTTC
. | TRBJ1-5 | . | TRBV2 | CASSDMTSNQPQHF | TGTGCCAGCAGTGACATGACGAGCAATCAGCCCCAGCATTTT
. | TRBJ2-3 | . | TRBV11-3 | CASSLGQGWSTDTQYF | TGTGCCAGCAGCTTAGGGCAGGGATGGAGCACAGATACGCAGTATTTT
. | TRBJ2-2 | . | TRBV25-1 | CASSDPEPSGPNTGELFF | TGTGCCAGCAGTGACCCTGAACCAAGCGGCCCGAACACCGGGGAGCTGTTTTTT
. | TRBJ1-2 | TRBD1 | TRBV4-1 | CASSQITGTASFFYGYTF | TGCGCCAGCAGCCAGATAACCGGGACAGCGAGCTTCTTCTATGGCTACACCTTC
once | TRBJ1-2 | . | TRBV4-3 | CASSPGQGTYGYTF | TGCGCCAGCAGCCCCGGTCAAGGGACCTATGGCTACACCTTC
once | TRBJ2-1 | . | TRBV6-5 | CASSSPRRGNEQFF | TGTGCCAGCAGTTCGCCCCGAAGAGGGAATGAGCAGTTCTTC